The T cell receptor beta chain described here comes from a study of T cell responses to AZD1222 COVID-19 vaccine. Study-wide results and limits: Nearly half of spike-specific TCRs reportedly go after variant regions that carry no mutations. Baseline serostatus was positive in only a handful of AZD1222 recipients.

TCRdb's copy holds only in-frame clones and misses some; the assay was immunoSEQ multiplex PCR. Among 150,000 to 200,000 clones listed, approximately 94% were seen once. V was cut by 4 bases and J by 4 bases, with 16 bases left in between. CDR1 MNHEY and CDR2 SMNVEV come from the germline V gene (reference sequence). The CDR3 extends over 16 amino acids. For this clone: The antigen is not known.

The gene calls are TRBV27 and TRBJ2-2; D possibly corresponds to TRBD2 (5 bases). The sequenced sample was peripheral blood, obtained 28 days after the second AZD1222 dose. This sequence was found in an adult who received the AZD1222 COVID-19 vaccine. In DNA, the CDR3 is TGTGCCAGCAGTTCGGACTCCTCTGTGCGCACCGGGGAGCTGTTTTTT. Its protein product is CASSSDSSVRTGELFF.